This TCR beta chain was captured by sequencing in a study of read filtering for tumor transcriptome and immune sequencing. About the research overall: After DNase treatment, RNA was made into whole-transcriptome libraries. Overall study results and limits: IR-seq captured clonotypes deeper and more reliably than RNA-seq. The sorted CD138-negative fraction was a mixed bone marrow immune population, not purified T cells.

CDR1 and CDR2 (germline): SQVTM, ANQGSEA. CDR3 length: 12 residues. V lost 2 bases to trimming and J lost 6 bases; unmatched junction nucleotides: 3. This clonotype was recorded many times. The antigen remains undetermined. This library used about 360 ng RNA and molecular barcoded adaptors spanning alpha/delta and beta/gamma chains. In TCRdb, the reads were re-called with MiXCR into one record per CDR3 protein. Here the sample spans about 48,000 distinct CDR3 sequences, approximately 18% being singletons. Source material: a population of CD138-negative cells sorted from bone marrow. This sequence originates from a donor over 35 with multiple myeloma. The gene calls are TRBV29-1 and TRBJ1-1; TRBD1 agrees at 7 bases. The CDR3 DNA sequence: TGCAGCGTTGAAACACAGGGGCCTGAAGCTTTCTTT. It codes for CSVETQGPEAFF.